This TCR beta chain was observed in a study of blood T cell repertoires in COVID-19. Study details: The United States, Italy and Spain were the sources of the acute and convalescent COVID-19 samples. PBMCs, B-cell-depleted T cells, or T cells provided the cDNA or gDNA that made up the material.

This CDR3 region has 14 residues. Germline trimming cut 6 bases from V and 7 bases from J; bases unmatched to any gene: 10. CDR1 and CDR2 from the germline V gene are MNHEY and SMNVEV (reference sequence). How the authors handled the data: Quantification of nucleated cells was approximated via reference gene primer amplification. Assay: immunoSEQ multiplex PCR; the TCRdb copy retains only in-frame clones and omits some. From that table come the V and J calls and clone size; the DNA was used to work out D and trimming. The sample holds under 35,000 clones; approximately 87% are singletons and the top ten take roughly 6%.

V gene TRBV27 combines with J gene TRBJ2-7; TRBD1 matches 9 bases. The receptor comes from a human donor in a cohort sampled during active COVID-19. Sequenced input: peripheral blood. DNA of the CDR3: TGTGCCAGCAGGCGCGGGACAGGGCAGGATGAGCAGTACTTC. It translates to CASRRGTGQDEQYF.